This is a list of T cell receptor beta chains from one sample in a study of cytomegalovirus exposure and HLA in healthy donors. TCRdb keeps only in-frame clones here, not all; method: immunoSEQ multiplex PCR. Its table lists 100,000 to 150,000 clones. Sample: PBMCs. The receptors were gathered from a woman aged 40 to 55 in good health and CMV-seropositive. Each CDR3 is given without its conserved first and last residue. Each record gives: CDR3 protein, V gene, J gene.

CDR3: ASSPLGTKSYEQY
V: TRBV18
J: TRBJ2-7

CDR3: ATSLASKNIQY
V: TRBV15
J: TRBJ2-4

CDR3: ASSETTIYEQF
V: TRBV6-1
J: TRBJ2-1

CDR3: ASSPTGDTEAF
V: TRBV7-6
J: TRBJ1-1

CDR3: ASSQGAQGAYTEAF
V: TRBV14
J: TRBJ1-1

CDR3: ASSAAVTTGELF
V: TRBV6-1
J: TRBJ2-2

CDR3: ASSQDNGELF
V: TRBV4-1
J: TRBJ2-2

CDR3: ASSLVGGFANEQY
V: TRBV11-2
J: TRBJ2-7

CDR3: ASSYHRDYDEQF
V: TRBV6-5
J: TRBJ2-1

CDR3: ASSLGLAGTGELF
V: TRBV7-2
J: TRBJ2-2

CDR3: ASSGDRGESDTQY
V: TRBV11-1
J: TRBJ2-3

CDR3: ASSFRVAGSTDTQY
V: TRBV6-5
J: TRBJ2-3

CDR3: ASSGTSGSFNEQY
V: TRBV19
J: .

CDR3: ASRQQGSSGYT
V: TRBV4-1
J: TRBJ1-2

CDR3: ASSVSGSAETQY
V: TRBV9
J: TRBJ2-5

CDR3: ASSQGMTWGRENTGGLF
V: TRBV4-2
J: TRBJ2-2

CDR3: ASSLGLIAQNQETQY
V: TRBV7-8
J: TRBJ2-5

CDR3: ASSIVAGSLDEQY
V: TRBV19
J: TRBJ2-7

CDR3: ASSLVAGGNTQY
V: TRBV7-2
J: TRBJ2-3

CDR3: ASAPGTGAIQPQH
V: TRBV25-1
J: TRBJ1-5

CDR3: ASSSWDLAGVSYEQY
V: TRBV14
J: TRBJ2-7

CDR3: ASSYSIRGDQPQH
V: TRBV6-5
J: TRBJ1-5

CDR3: ASRGRKGADQPQH
V: TRBV6-6
J: TRBJ1-5

CDR3: ASSQEGSYEQY
V: TRBV4-1
J: TRBJ2-7

CDR3: ASSLVRTSVANEQF
V: TRBV7-9
J: TRBJ2-1

CDR3: SVVKDRLDTGELF
V: TRBV29-1
J: TRBJ2-2

CDR3: ASRLWGQNTEAF
V: TRBV19
J: TRBJ1-1

CDR3: ASSQAAGGIDTGELF
V: TRBV4-1
J: TRBJ2-2

CDR3: SVEGSSLSLLDNEQF
V: TRBV29-1
J: TRBJ2-1

CDR3: ASSQGSSGFLYEQY
V: TRBV4-3
J: TRBJ2-7

CDR3: ASSELAGGPETQY
V: TRBV6-1
J: TRBJ2-5

CDR3: ASSLGTAGFYGYT
V: TRBV5-1
J: TRBJ1-2

CDR3: ASPSGRSYEQY
V: TRBV19
J: TRBJ2-7

CDR3: SSFSPQSYGYT
V: TRBV29-1
J: TRBJ1-2

CDR3: ASSLGRARGYT
V: TRBV7-9
J: TRBJ1-2

CDR3: ASTIGDRGMETQY
V: TRBV5-1
J: TRBJ2-5

CDR3: ASSFWTGSYEQY
V: TRBV5-1
J: TRBJ2-7

CDR3: ASSITYSSYEQY
V: TRBV19
J: TRBJ2-7

CDR3: ASRRGQSYEQY
V: TRBV2
J: TRBJ2-7

CDR3: ASSQGLAVPYEQY
V: TRBV5-4
J: TRBJ2-7

CDR3: ASSSGTEYYTNYGYT
V: TRBV28
J: TRBJ1-2

CDR3: ATSSIRGKSYNEQF
V: TRBV15
J: TRBJ2-1

CDR3: ASSLPDRASRSPLH
V: TRBV5-6
J: TRBJ1-6

CDR3: ASTEQTIRQETQY
V: TRBV2
J: TRBJ2-5

CDR3: ASSLGGGGGLHYGYT
V: TRBV5-4
J: TRBJ1-2

CDR3: ASSISGLAGPNTGELF
V: TRBV19
J: TRBJ2-2

CDR3: ASSIKGQGYEQY
V: TRBV19
J: TRBJ2-7

CDR3: ASRPTGTDTQY
V: TRBV5-1
J: TRBJ2-3

CDR3: ASSDLLRGSTEAF
V: TRBV6-4
J: TRBJ1-1